The 11 T cell receptor beta chains below come from one sample, sequenced in a study of cytomegalovirus exposure and HLA in healthy donors. The PCR employed 60 Vbeta primers together with 13 Jbeta primers. Sequencing used immunoSEQ multiplex PCR; TCRdb keeps in-frame clones, though not all of them. The sample lists about 200,000 clones, more than 75% seen once, with roughly 0.4% in the top ten. The sample taken for sequencing was PBMCs. The receptors originated from a male donor in good health and CMV-seropositive.

The chain carries TRBV7-8 and TRBJ1-5; D might be TRBD1 (5 bases). The V end lost 5 bases, the J end lost 0 bases, and 11 bases lay between the germline ends. Germline V gene lookup returns CDR1 SGHVS and CDR2 FQNEAQ. The CDR3 contains 15 residues. CDR3 in DNA: TGTGCCAGCAGCCTAGGGGCTATTAGCAATCAGCCCCAGCATTTT. Protein sequence: CASSLGAISNQPQHF. Using reference TRBV7-8 and TRBJ1-5 for the parts outside the CDR3, the full variable domain is GAGVSQSPRYKVAKRGQDVALRCDPISGHVSLFWYQQALGQGPEFLTYFQNEAQLDKSGLPSDRFFAERPEGSVSTLKIQRTQQEDSAVYLCASSLGAISNQPQHFGDGTRLSIL.

The rearrangement joins TRBV7-2 to TRBJ2-5, with 9 bases matching TRBD1. V was pared by 5 bases and J by 5 bases, with 12 bases of the junction left unmatched. Germline loops: CDR1 SGHTA, CDR2 FQGNSA. CDR3 length: 16 residues. The CDR3 protein is CASSPQSGTGFETQYF. CDR3 in DNA: TGTGCCAGCAGCCCCCAATCCGGGACAGGGTTTGAGACCCAGTACTTC.

V is TRBV2 and J is TRBJ2-7; 12 bases match TRBD2. The CDR3 extends over 15 amino acids. The junction had 7 bases not matched to a gene; V was cut back by 8 bases and J by 2 bases. Germline V gene data show CDR1 as SNHLY and CDR2 as FYNNEI. Here the CDR3 reads CASGLAGKKAYEQYF. The CDR3 coding sequence is TGTGCCAGCGGACTAGCGGGGAAAAAAGCCTACGAGCAGTACTTC.

The V and J genes are TRBV7-2 and TRBJ1-2, with unresolved D. Germline CDR1 SGHTA, CDR2 FQGNSA. The CDR3 is made up of 15 amino acids. V was clipped by 0 bases and J by 5 bases, with 13 bases between them. The CDR3 loop reads CASSLAASEAYGYTF. The CDR3 nucleotides read TGTGCCAGCAGCTTAGCGGCATCCGAGGCTTATGGCTACACCTTC.

To note about this clone: The junction shows a germline mismatch at one end, possibly a read error. This chain links TRBV18 with TRBJ1-1; tentatively, D is TRBD1 (6 bases). The CDR3 totals 17 residues. CDR1 and CDR2 from the germline V gene are KGHSH and LQKENI. CDR3 in amino acids: CASSPRGQHFMNTEAFF. The CDR3 nucleotides are TGTGCCAGCTCCCCACGCGGACAGCACTTTATGAACACTGAAGCTTTCTTT.

This chain uses TRBV6-6 with TRBJ1-1, with D possibly TRBD1 on 6 matching bases. The germline CDR1 and CDR2 sequences are MNHNY and SVGAGI (reference sequence). The CDR3 is 14 residues long. Between the trimmed V and J ends, which lost 4 bases and 3 bases, there was a span of 12 bases. CDR3 sequence (DNA): TGTGCCAGCAGTTCAGGGGCCTCATACACTGAAGCTTTCTTT. Translated: CASSSGASYTEAFF.

This chain connects TRBV7-2 to TRBJ2-1; 8 nucleotides match TRBD2. The germline V gene has CDR1 SGHTA and CDR2 FQGNSA. This CDR3 has 16 residues. V trimming: 6 bases; J trimming: 4 bases; junction bases outside the gene matches: 11. CDR3 amino acids: CASSIHPTSEYNEQFF. The CDR3 region has the DNA TGTGCCAGCAGTATCCATCCGACTAGCGAGTACAATGAGCAGTTCTTC. Complete variable domain (other parts from reference TRBV7-2 and TRBJ2-1): GAGVSQSPSNKVTEKGKDVELRCDPISGHTALYWYRQSLGQGLEFLIYFQGNSAPDKSGLPSDRFSAERTGGSVSTLTIQRTQQEDSAVYLCASSIHPTSEYNEQFFGPGTRLTVL.

The chain uses TRBV5-4 and TRBJ2-7; 9 bases are a match to TRBD1. The CDR3 contains 14 residues. V shed 5 bases, J shed 3 bases, and the junction held 6 bases outside the gene matches. Germline loops: CDR1 SGHNT, CDR2 YYREEE (reference sequence). The CDR3 DNA is TGTGCCAGCAGTCCGACAGGGGGACACTACGAGCAGTACTTC. It is translated as CASSPTGGHYEQYF. Looking up the rest from reference TRBV5-4 and TRBJ2-7 gives the full variable domain: ETGVTQSPTHLIKTRGQQVTLRCSSQSGHNTVSWYQQALGQGPQFIFQYYREEENGRGNFPPRFSGLQFPNYSSELNVNALELDDSALYLCASSPTGGHYEQYFGPGTRLTVT.

This clone occurred a few times. V and J are TRBV11-2 and TRBJ1-4, with D possibly TRBD1 on 5 matching bases. The CDR3 sequence is 16 residues long. The V end was cut by 0 bases, the J end by 7 bases, with 15 bases between. CDR1 is SGHAT, CDR2 FQNNGV, per germline. CDR3 sequence (DNA): TGTGCCAGCAGCTTAGACGCTTGGGGCCGTGGTGAAAAACTGTTTTTT. Its protein product is CASSLDAWGRGEKLFF.

The chain carries TRBV4-1 and TRBJ2-4; 9 nucleotides align to TRBD2. The CDR3 is 17 amino acids. The trim removed 1 base at V and 6 bases at J, leaving 10 bases unmatched. Germline V gene data show CDR1 as MGHRA and CDR2 as YSYEKL. CDR3 loop: CASSQASGKEETNIQYF. In DNA, the CDR3 is TGCGCCAGCAGCCAAGCTAGCGGGAAGGAAGAGACAAACATTCAGTACTTC.

The chain links TRBV14 to TRBJ2-3; 9 bases align to TRBD2. This CDR3 has 14 residues. In germline, CDR1 is SGHDN, CDR2 FVKESK. Trimming removed 6 bases from V and 2 bases from J; junction bases left unmatched: 3. CDR3 sequence reads: CASSRLAATDTQYF. The CDR3 DNA follows: TGTGCCAGCAGTAGACTAGCGGCCACAGATACGCAGTATTTT.